The rows below give T cell receptor beta chains drawn from one sample of a study of cytomegalovirus exposure and HLA in healthy donors. Only in-frame clones appear in the TCRdb table, and some are missing; sequencing was by immunoSEQ multiplex PCR. The sample has about 87,000 clones, roughly 72% seen once. The specimen sequenced was PBMCs. These receptors were taken from a man aged 30-40 years in good health and CMV-seropositive. Both conserved end residues are part of each CDR3. The D gene is left open where the match is weak.

CDR3 protein: CASSFIPGNSYNEQFF
CDR3 length: 16
V gene: TRBV5-4
D gene: -

CDR3 protein: CASSLPQLAGGNEQFF
CDR3 length: 16
V gene: TRBV5-6
D gene: TRBD2

CDR3 protein: CASSLRLAGQETQYF
CDR3 length: 15
V gene: TRBV28
D gene: TRBD2

CDR3 protein: CASSDWQGISPLHF
CDR3 length: 14
V gene: TRBV2
D gene: -

CDR3 protein: CASSPPQAGSSTDTQYF
CDR3 length: 17
V gene: TRBV18
D gene: -

CDR3 protein: CASSISTVWTEAFF
CDR3 length: 14
V gene: TRBV19
D gene: -

CDR3 protein: CASSPPGTPQETQYF
CDR3 length: 15
V gene: TRBV18
D gene: -

CDR3 protein: CASSYLRGLLYNEQFF
CDR3 length: 16
V gene: TRBV7-8
D gene: -

CDR3 protein: CASSQEPGQPQHF
CDR3 length: 13
V gene: TRBV4-1
D gene: -

CDR3 protein: CASSMTSDPLSSTQYF
CDR3 length: 16
V gene: TRBV9
D gene: TRBD2

CDR3 protein: CASARFSAYNEQFF
CDR3 length: 14
V gene: TRBV27
D gene: -

CDR3 protein: CASSPKMGPGELFF
CDR3 length: 14
V gene: TRBV7-7
D gene: -

CDR3 protein: CATAALIRGQETQYF
CDR3 length: 15
V gene: TRBV5-4
D gene: -

CDR3 protein: CSVEPSQDYLIKTDTQYF
CDR3 length: 18
V gene: TRBV29-1
D gene: -

CDR3 protein: CASSIRDRESDTQYF
CDR3 length: 15
V gene: TRBV19
D gene: TRBD1

CDR3 protein: CASSVITRDYVVF
CDR3 length: 13
V gene: TRBV19
D gene: -

CDR3 protein: CASSGTAAQDYGYTF
CDR3 length: 15
V gene: TRBV19
D gene: TRBD1

CDR3 protein: CASSHLKGGAVGYPF
CDR3 length: 15
V gene: TRBV4-3
D gene: -

CDR3 protein: CACAKAGSYEQYF
CDR3 length: 13
V gene: TRBV13
D gene: -

CDR3 protein: CASMPGHLNTGELFF
CDR3 length: 15
V gene: TRBV2
D gene: -

CDR3 protein: CASSELAGYYEQYF
CDR3 length: 14
V gene: TRBV6-5
D gene: TRBD2

CDR3 protein: CASSLAYSDHGELFF
CDR3 length: 15
V gene: TRBV7-9
D gene: -

CDR3 protein: CASSLLWTGNQPQHF
CDR3 length: 15
V gene: TRBV28
D gene: -

CDR3 protein: CASSLQINTEAFF
CDR3 length: 13
V gene: TRBV7-3
D gene: -

CDR3 protein: CASSPDRDGYTF
CDR3 length: 12
V gene: TRBV18
D gene: TRBD1

CDR3 protein: CASSLSTSGRDTQYF
CDR3 length: 15
V gene: TRBV27
D gene: TRBD2

CDR3 protein: CASSLRLGGYTF
CDR3 length: 12
V gene: TRBV7-8
D gene: -

CDR3 protein: CASSQNTDSYGYTF
CDR3 length: 14
V gene: TRBV5-1
D gene: -

CDR3 protein: CASSDIPNYGYPF
CDR3 length: 13
V gene: TRBV25-1
D gene: -

CDR3 protein: CASSLEYGRNTEAFF
CDR3 length: 15
V gene: TRBV11-2
D gene: -

CDR3 protein: CASSPAGEQYF
CDR3 length: 11
V gene: TRBV7-8
D gene: -

CDR3 protein: CASSVGGTGSNTEAFF
CDR3 length: 16
V gene: TRBV9
D gene: -

CDR3 protein: CASSLLQDYEQYF
CDR3 length: 13
V gene: TRBV5-1
D gene: -

CDR3 protein: CAWKGQRENEQFF
CDR3 length: 13
V gene: TRBV30
D gene: TRBD2

CDR3 protein: CASSPSRRGYTF
CDR3 length: 12
V gene: TRBV14
D gene: -

CDR3 protein: CAWSPNSGLWNEKLFF
CDR3 length: 16
V gene: TRBV30
D gene: -

CDR3 protein: CASSLPSGYNEQFF
CDR3 length: 14
V gene: TRBV7-9
D gene: TRBD2

CDR3 protein: CASSFGGILSGANVLTF
CDR3 length: 17
V gene: TRBV5-8
D gene: -

CDR3 protein: CASSPTSGSLRETQYF
CDR3 length: 16
V gene: TRBV7-6
D gene: TRBD2

CDR3 protein: CASSLMGGSSYEQYF
CDR3 length: 15
V gene: TRBV7-9
D gene: TRBD2

CDR3 protein: CASRSDRGYGYTF
CDR3 length: 13
V gene: TRBV6-5
D gene: TRBD1

CDR3 protein: CASSLDRAGGNEQFF
CDR3 length: 15
V gene: TRBV13
D gene: TRBD1

CDR3 protein: CASSLAASSYEQYF
CDR3 length: 14
V gene: TRBV7-9
D gene: -

CDR3 protein: CASSEAAVMDEQFF
CDR3 length: 14
V gene: TRBV2
D gene: -

CDR3 protein: CASKDSGRGGHTQYF
CDR3 length: 15
V gene: TRBV6-1
D gene: TRBD2

CDR3 protein: CASSKPDMAYEQYF
CDR3 length: 14
V gene: TRBV10-2
D gene: -